These 17 T cell receptor beta chains were all obtained from the same sample, sequenced in a study of beta chain bispecific antibodies for T cell cancers. General study findings and limits: Most targeted TRBV signal came from the leukemia cell line cells, not normal T cells.

Their specific antigens are unknown. Each CDR3 protein gets one entry after TCRdb re-called the 5' RACE reads with MiXCR. The table records just over 20,000 distinct CDR3 sequences, over 2% of them present only once. Either OKT3 anti-CD3 antibody or CD3/CD28 beads expanded T cells from blood mononuclear cells over roughly three days. Sequencing used healthy donor T cells cultured with leukemia cells. The receptors originated from a human donor in good health. Some clones in this sample may be carry-over from other donors' samples.

This clonotype was seen many times. The gene calls are TRBV2 and TRBJ1-5; no clear D gene. Germline CDR1 reads SNHLY; CDR2 reads FYNNEI. The V end lost 4 bases, the J end lost 4 bases, and 8 bases lay between the germline ends. This CDR3 region has 13 residues. Written as DNA, the CDR3 is TGTGCCAGCAGTGCCGAGGTAAATCAGCCCCAGCATTTT. It specifies CASSAEVNQPQHF.

The table lists this clonotype with many counts. This chain links TRBV20-1 with TRBJ2-1; TRBD2 matches 13 bases. The CDR3 runs to 16 residues. Trimming cost V 6 bases and J 7 bases; bases outside gene matches: 12. In germline, CDR1 is DFQATT, CDR2 SNEGSKA (reference sequence). The CDR3 DNA sequence: TGCAGTGCCGACATCATACTAGCGGGGGGGGGTAATGAGCAGTTCTTC. The encoded protein is CSADIILAGGGNEQFF.

This clonotype was detected only once. It may be a read error: a sequence one base away is much more abundant. The V and J genes are TRBV11-2 and TRBJ2-3, with TRBD2 as a possible D gene (5 bases). The germline V gene encodes CDR1 SGHAT and CDR2 FQNNGV. This CDR3 comprises 13 residues. The CDR3 is CASSSRPGNTEYF. The CDR3 DNA reads TGTGCCAGCAGCTCCAGACCCGGGAATACGGAGTATTTT. Combining the CDR3 with reference TRBV11-2 and TRBJ2-3 gives the whole variable domain EAGVAQSPRYKIIEKRQSVAFWCNPISGHATLYWYQQILGQGPKLLIQFQNNGVVDDSQLPKDRFSAERLKGVDSTLKIQPAKLEDSAVYLCASSSRPGNTEYFGPGTRLTVL.

This clonotype was seen ten or more times. The chain joins TRBV6-5 to TRBJ1-1; no firm D call. Germline values: CDR1 MNHEY, CDR2 SVGAGI. V lost 6 bases and J 7 bases, leaving 12 bases between the germline ends. The CDR3 is 12 residues long. The CDR3 protein is CASRKGTDEAFF. CDR3 nucleotide sequence: TGTGCCAGCAGAAAGGGTACCGATGAAGCTTTCTTT.

Concerning this clonotype itself: This may arise from a read error, as a much more abundant clone is one base away. V and J are TRBV29-1 and TRBJ2-1; 7 bases map to TRBD2. CDR3 length: 14 residues. Germline V CDR1 and CDR2: SQVTM, ANQGSEA. With 3 bases clipped from V and 9 bases from J, the junction kept 11 bases outside the gene matches. The CDR3 region has the DNA TGCAGCGTTGAGGGATCCCAGCGGGACCCTGAGCAGTTCTTC. This sequence encodes CSVEGSQRDPEQFF.

The CDR3 sequence is CASSRDRGQETQYF. The CDR3 bases are TGTGCCAGCTCACGGGACAGGGGGCAAGAGACCCAGTACTTC. The chain employs TRBV18 and TRBJ2-5; 11 positions agree with TRBD1. This CDR3 is 14 amino acids long. Germline values: CDR1 KGHSH, CDR2 LQKENI. The junction had 0 bases not matched to a gene; V was cut back by 4 bases and J by 2 bases. Supplemented by reference TRBV18 and TRBJ2-5, the full variable domain reads NAGVMQNPRHLVRRRGQEARLRCSPMKGHSHVYWYRQLPEEGLKFMVYLQKENIIDESGMPKERFSAEFPKEGPSILRIQQVVRGDSAAYFCASSRDRGQETQYFGPGTRLLVL.

This clonotype was counted at least ten times. V usage is TRBV18 and J usage is TRBJ2-7; possibly TRBD1 for D (6 bases). With 8 bases removed from V and 4 bases from J, the gap between germline ends came to 9 bases. The V gene's germline CDR1 is KGHSH and CDR2 LQKENI. This CDR3 is built from 11 residues. The chain's CDR3 is CASSQGYEQYF. As DNA, the CDR3 is TGTGCCAGCAGCCAGGGGTACGAGCAGTACTTC.

This clonotype was seen many times. The chain employs TRBV7-2 and TRBJ1-2, with D unclear. CDR1 is SGHTA and CDR2 is FQGNSA in the germline V gene. This CDR3 contains 15 residues. V was shortened by 2 bases and J by 2 bases, with 12 bases between the two germline ends. The CDR3 DNA reads as TGTGCCAGCAGCTTATCACGGGCGATCAACTATGGCTACACCTTC. Translating gives CASSLSRAINYGYTF. Full variable domain (outside the CDR3, taken from reference TRBV7-2 and TRBJ1-2): GAGVSQSPSNKVTEKGKDVELRCDPISGHTALYWYRQSLGQGLEFLIYFQGNSAPDKSGLPSDRFSAERTGGSVSTLTIQRTQQEDSAVYLCASSLSRAINYGYTFGSGTRLTVV.

This clonotype was observed a few times. The chain carries TRBV7-2 and TRBJ2-3, with 14 bases matching TRBD2. Germline V gene sequence: CDR1 SGHTA, CDR2 FQGNSA. V gave up 1 base and J gave up 4 bases; unmatched junction bases: 22. CDR3 size: 23 residues. The CDR3 DNA reads as TGTGCCAGCAGCTTAGGTTTTGTTTCCGGGACTAGCGGGGGTAGCCTGGGGGCAGATACGCAGTATTTT. It is translated as CASSLGFVSGTSGGSLGADTQYF.

This clonotype appeared many times. The rearrangement joins TRBV6-6 to TRBJ1-1; 7 nucleotides agree with TRBD1. J lost 5 bases, V lost 6 bases, and 6 bases had no gene match. In germline, CDR1 is MNHNY, CDR2 SVGAGI (reference sequence). This CDR3 has 13 residues. The CDR3 loop reads CASRPTGVTEAFF. CDR3 coding DNA: TGTGCCAGCAGACCCACAGGGGTTACTGAAGCTTTCTTT.

In its sample, this clonotype was seen many times. This chain links TRBV7-9 with TRBJ2-5; the D gene is possibly TRBD2 (5 bases). The CDR3 runs to 14 residues. The germline V and J ends were trimmed by 4 bases and 4 bases, with 13 bases remaining between them. CDR1 is SEHNR and CDR2 is FQNEAQ in the germline V gene (reference sequence). Here the CDR3 DNA reads TGTGCCAGCAGCTCAACACGGGAAAGAGAGACCCAGTACTTC. This gives the protein CASSSTRERETQYF.

This clonotype was counted at least ten times. The rearrangement links TRBV18 to TRBJ2-7; TRBD2 is a possible D gene (5 bases). This CDR3 comprises 13 residues. Between the trimmed V and J ends, which lost 6 bases and 3 bases, there was a span of 12 bases. Germline loops: CDR1 KGHSH, CDR2 LQKENI. The CDR3 protein is CASSPGSNYEQYF. The CDR3 DNA follows: TGTGCCAGCTCTCCGGGGTCCAACTACGAGCAGTACTTC. The whole variable domain, filled in from reference TRBV18 and TRBJ2-7, reads NAGVMQNPRHLVRRRGQEARLRCSPMKGHSHVYWYRQLPEEGLKFMVYLQKENIIDESGMPKERFSAEFPKEGPSILRIQQVVRGDSAAYFCASSPGSNYEQYFGPGTRLTVT.

The chain employs TRBV11-1 and TRBJ2-1; D is uncertain. Germline lookup yields CDR1 SGHAT and CDR2 FQDESV (reference sequence). V was trimmed by 1 base and J by 3 bases, leaving 4 bases between them. The CDR3 extends over 13 amino acids. The CDR3 coding sequence is TGTGCCAGCAGCTTAGTGGTCTACAATGAGCAGTTCTTC. Protein product: CASSLVVYNEQFF. Variable domain in full (rest from reference TRBV11-1 and TRBJ2-1): EAEVAQSPRYKITEKSQAVAFWCDPISGHATLYWYRQILGQGPELLVQFQDESVVDDSQLPKDRFSAERLKGVDSTLKIQPAELGDSAMYLCASSLVVYNEQFFGPGTRLTVL.

CDR3 DNA: TGCGCCATCGGACAGAAAAACATTCAGTACTTC. This codes for CAIGQKNIQYF. The gene calls are TRBV10-2 and TRBJ2-4, with a possible D match to TRBD1 (6 bases). The CDR3 runs 11 residues. CDR1 is WSHSY, CDR2 SAAADI, per germline. Trimming took 10 bases from V and 4 from J, leaving 8 bases between them.

The J gene is TRBJ2-3, the V gene TRBV2; 15 bases align to TRBD2. The CDR3 is made up of 19 amino acids. Germline CDR1 SNHLY, CDR2 FYNNEI. After removal of 4 bases from V and 1 base from J, the junction contained 9 bases not matched to a gene. The CDR3 DNA reads TGTGCCAGCAGTGCCTCCGGGACTAGCGGGGGGCCGGGCACAGATACGCAGTATTTT. This translates into CASSASGTSGGPGTDTQYF.

This clonotype was recorded a few times. V is TRBV7-9 and J is TRBJ1-5; maybe TRBD1 (6 bases). Per germline, CDR1 SEHNR and CDR2 FQNEAQ (reference sequence). Trimming removed 7 bases from V and 6 bases from J, with 10 bases in between. The length of the CDR3 is 12 residues. Here the CDR3 reads CASTQGVQPQHF. The CDR3, as DNA: TGTGCCAGCACACAGGGAGTTCAGCCCCAGCATTTT.

This clonotype was observed many times. CDR3 DNA: TGTGCCAGCACCTCCGGGACAGGGGGCACCCTAGAGACCCAGTACTTC. Translated, it gives CASTSGTGGTLETQYF. The V call is TRBV12-3 or TRBV12-4, the J call TRBJ2-5; 12 bases are shared with TRBD1. The CDR3 runs to 16 residues. The trim removed 7 bases at V and 4 bases at J, leaving 10 bases unmatched.